One sample yielded the 32 T cell receptor beta chains listed below, sequenced in a study of cytomegalovirus exposure and HLA in healthy donors. PCR primers comprised 60 Vbeta and 13 Jbeta primers. The table came from immunoSEQ multiplex PCR; TCRdb's copy has only in-frame clones and leaves some out. The sample includes about 95,000 clones, roughly four fifths of them seen just once. Sequenced material: PBMCs. The source is a man younger than 45 in good health and CMV-seropositive.

The V and J genes are TRBV5-4 and TRBJ2-3; 8 nucleotides align to TRBD1. CDR3 length: 15 amino acids. The germline V gene encodes CDR1 SGHNT and CDR2 YYREEE (reference sequence). The J segment lost 3 bases and the V segment lost 4 bases, leaving 7 bases of the junction unmatched. The chain's CDR3 is CASSPIRQGTDTQYF. CDR3 nucleotides: TGTGCCAGCAGCCCTATCCGACAGGGGACAGATACGCAGTATTTT.

The sample holds one count of this clone. The gene calls are TRBV7-2 and TRBJ2-7; a weak D match, TRBD2 (5 bases). The germline V and J ends were trimmed by 5 bases and 4 bases, with 9 bases remaining between them. CDR1 is SGHTA and CDR2 is FQGNSA in the germline V gene. The CDR3 has 12 residues. CDR3 DNA sequence: TGTGCCAGCAGCCGGGATATTTACGAGCAGTACTTC. Amino acid sequence: CASSRDIYEQYF.

The chain links TRBV18 to TRBJ1-4; D call uncertain. This CDR3 comprises 13 residues. The germline V gene encodes CDR1 KGHSH and CDR2 LQKENI. V shed 7 bases and J shed 3 bases, with 9 bases lying between them. The CDR3: CASCGRPNEKLFF. The CDR3 DNA sequence: TGTGCCAGCTGTGGGAGACCTAATGAAAAACTGTTTTTT.

In its sample, this clone was seen a few times. This chain joins TRBV5-1 and TRBJ1-1; D gene unclear. This CDR3 has 15 amino acids. The V gene's germline CDR1 is SGHRS and CDR2 YFSETQ. Trimming stripped 8 bases from V and 1 base from J, with 18 bases between. The CDR3 bases are TGCGCCAGTAACGAACGGAGTCGAGGGAACACTGAAGCTTTCTTT. Translated: CASNERSRGNTEAFF.

The V call is TRBV5-1, the J call TRBJ2-7; D may be TRBD2 (6 bases). Germline values: CDR1 SGHRS, CDR2 YFSETQ. Trimming took off 0 bases at V and 3 bases at J, with 10 bases between the two ends. The CDR3 has 14 amino acids. CDR3 nucleotide sequence: TGCGCCAGCAGCTTGGGCGGGAAAGTCTACGAGCAGTACTTC. This gives the protein CASSLGGKVYEQYF.

This chain links TRBV4-2 with TRBJ2-1, with D unresolved. The CDR3 contains 14 residues. Trimming took 0 bases from V and 4 from J, leaving 7 bases between them. Germline V gene lookup returns CDR1 LGHNA and CDR2 YNFKEQ. The CDR3 reads CASSQDTSYNEQFF. Written as DNA, the CDR3 is TGTGCCAGCAGCCAAGATACCAGTTACAATGAGCAGTTCTTC.

This chain links TRBV7-9 with TRBJ2-1; D gene ambiguous. The length of the CDR3 is 13 residues. V lost 1 base to trimming and J lost 5 bases, with 6 bases between them. Germline V lookup: CDR1 SEHNR, CDR2 FQNEAQ (reference sequence). This CDR3 reads CASSLDADNEQFF. DNA of the CDR3: TGTGCCAGCAGCTTAGACGCAGACAATGAGCAGTTCTTC.

This sequence joins TRBV11-2 and TRBJ1-4; 7 bases align to TRBD1. J lost 7 bases, V lost 4 bases, and 12 bases had no gene match. Germline-derived CDR1 and CDR2 are SGHAT and FQNNGV. CDR3 length equals 16 residues. Written as DNA, the CDR3 is TGTGCCAGCAGCTCCGGACAGGTCATACGAGGTGAAAAACTGTTTTTT. Its translation is CASSSGQVIRGEKLFF.

The chain combines TRBV28 with TRBJ1-1, with 8 bases aligning to TRBD1. The CDR3 length is 15 residues. V shed 9 bases and J 4 bases; nucleotides not matched to a gene: 13. Germline loops: CDR1 MDHEN, CDR2 SYDVKM. The CDR3 DNA reads TGTGCCAGTCGTGTGGCAGGGGGCTGGGGCACTGAAGCTTTCTTT. Translation gives CASRVAGGWGTEAFF.

V usage is TRBV18 and J usage is TRBJ2-6; 7 bases are a match to TRBD1. V was clipped by 4 bases and J by 2 bases; unmatched bases: 2. Germline CDR1 is KGHSH and CDR2 is LQKENI. The CDR3 loop spans 15 amino acids. CDR3 nucleotides: TGTGCCAGCTCACACGGGACAGCTGGGGCCAACGTCCTGACTTTC. This sequence encodes CASSHGTAGANVLTF.

The rearrangement joins TRBV18 to TRBJ2-5, with 10 bases identical to TRBD2. The CDR3 contains 16 residues. Per the germline V gene, CDR1 is KGHSH and CDR2 is LQKENI. V shed 1 base, J shed 5 bases, and the junction held 7 bases outside the gene matches. Written as DNA, the CDR3 is TGTGCCAGCTCACCACGCTCCGTAGCGGGAGGCGAGACCCAGTACTTC. Protein: CASSPRSVAGGETQYF.

This clone has a handful of counts. CDR3 sequence (DNA): TGCGCCAGCGGGGACAGCTTCTACACTGAAGCTTTCTTT. This sequence encodes CASGDSFYTEAFF. The chain is built from TRBV10-2 and TRBJ1-1; 7 bases are a match to TRBD1. V lost 8 bases, J lost 3 bases, and 6 bases stayed unmatched. The germline V gene has CDR1 WSHSY and CDR2 SAAADI. The CDR3 extends over 13 amino acids.

J is TRBJ2-5 and V is TRBV9, with a possible D match to TRBD2 (5 bases). The CDR3 consists of 14 residues. Germline-derived CDR1 and CDR2 are SGDLS and YYNGEE. V gave up 0 bases and J gave up 0 bases, with 6 bases separating them. This chain's CDR3 is CASSVGGYQETQYF. The CDR3 nucleotides are TGTGCCAGCAGCGTAGGAGGGTACCAAGAGACCCAGTACTTC.

The gene calls are TRBV5-1 and TRBJ2-3; 9 bases fit TRBD2. Germline V gene sequence: CDR1 SGHRS, CDR2 YFSETQ. This CDR3 has 15 residues. The V gene end was trimmed by 1 base and the J gene end by 0 bases; junction bases not matched to a gene: 0. In nucleotides, the CDR3 is TGCGCCAGCAGCTTGCTAGCGGGGAGCACAGATACGCAGTATTTT. Amino acids: CASSLLAGSTDTQYF. Filled out from reference TRBV5-1 and TRBJ2-3, the complete variable domain reads KAGVTQTPRYLIKTRGQQVTLSCSPISGHRSVSWYQQTPGQGLQFLFEYFSETQRNKGNFPGRFSGRQFSNSRSEMNVSTLELGDSALYLCASSLLAGSTDTQYFGPGTRLTVL.

This chain uses TRBV2 with TRBJ1-3; D gene uncertain. This CDR3 is 13 amino acids long. The V gene lost 8 bases and the J gene lost 2 bases, with 10 bases spanning the gap. CDR1 and CDR2 (germline): SNHLY, FYNNEI. As DNA, the CDR3 is TGTGCCAGCGCGCGGAGGACTGGAAACACCATATATTTT. It is translated as CASARRTGNTIYF.

The chain couples TRBV10-1 to TRBJ2-1; 10 bases agree with TRBD2. J was trimmed by 7 bases and V by 2 bases; bases with no gene match: 8. There are 16 residues in the CDR3. Germline loops: CDR1 WNHNN, CDR2 SYGVQD (reference sequence). CDR3 in DNA: TGCGCCAGCAGTGAGCTAGCGGGAGATGTAAGGAATGAGCAGTTCTTC. It translates to CASSELAGDVRNEQFF.

The V call is TRBV4-1, the J call TRBJ2-7; 9 bases map to TRBD2. The CDR3 spans 15 residues. Per the germline V gene, CDR1 is MGHRA and CDR2 is YSYEKL. Germline trimming cut 4 bases from V and 3 bases from J; bases unmatched to any gene: 7. The CDR3 here is CASSLTSGLIYEQYF. The CDR3 nucleotides read TGCGCCAGCAGCCTAACTAGCGGGCTAATCTACGAGCAGTACTTC.

The chain employs TRBV5-1 and TRBJ2-1, with D possibly matching TRBD2 (6 bases). Looked up from germline, CDR1 is SGHRS and CDR2 is YFSETQ. V was cut by 8 bases and J by 8 bases, with 17 bases left in between. The CDR3 runs to 13 residues. This CDR3 reads CASRDSNLHEQFF. The CDR3 bases are TGCGCCAGTCGGGACTCCAACCTCCATGAGCAGTTCTTC. The complete variable domain, with remaining parts taken from reference TRBV5-1 and TRBJ2-1, reads KAGVTQTPRYLIKTRGQQVTLSCSPISGHRSVSWYQQTPGQGLQFLFEYFSETQRNKGNFPGRFSGRQFSNSRSEMNVSTLELGDSALYLCASRDSNLHEQFFGPGTRLTVL.

This clone was counted only a few times. The rearrangement uses TRBV4-3 and TRBJ2-7; TRBD2 matches at 10 bases. The CDR3 length is 17 residues. CDR1 is LGHNA and CDR2 is YSLEER in the germline V gene. The trim removed 1 base at V and 2 bases at J, leaving 8 bases unmatched. The CDR3 region has the DNA TGCGCCAGCAGCCAAGGTGGAGGGACTAGCGCAACCTACGAGCAGTACTTC. As protein: CASSQGGGTSATYEQYF.

The chain links TRBV19 to TRBJ1-5; 8 bases line up with TRBD1. The CDR3 covers 14 residues. Unmatched junction bases numbered 5, after V lost 7 bases and J lost 3 bases. Per the germline V gene, CDR1 is LNHDA and CDR2 is SQIVND (reference sequence). CDR3 protein: CASTQDRVNQPQHF. In nucleotides, the CDR3 is TGTGCCAGTACGCAGGACAGGGTCAATCAGCCCCAGCATTTT.

The V and J genes are TRBV5-4 and TRBJ1-2, with D possibly TRBD1 on 5 matching bases. This CDR3 comprises 16 residues. Germline loops: CDR1 SGHNT, CDR2 YYREEE (reference sequence). Trimming pared 3 bases from V and 4 bases from J, leaving 19 bases between. The CDR3 region has the DNA TGTGCCAGCAGCTCAGCTCAGGGCAGGCCTCCCTATGGCTACACCTTC. It encodes CASSSAQGRPPYGYTF.

This clone was observed a handful of times. The chain recombines TRBV5-8 with TRBJ1-5; no firm D call. CDR3 length: 13 amino acids. Germline V gene data show CDR1 as SGHTS and CDR2 as YDEGEE. Trimming removed 1 base at V and 5 bases at J, with 7 bases between. The CDR3 is CASSLLVDQPQHF. The CDR3 nucleotides read TGTGCCAGCAGCTTGCTAGTGGATCAGCCCCAGCATTTT.

V and J are TRBV6-1 and TRBJ2-5; no clear D gene. The germline V gene has CDR1 MNHNS and CDR2 SASEGT. V dropped 10 bases and J dropped 4 bases, with 22 bases sitting between them. This CDR3 spans 15 amino acids. The CDR3 DNA sequence: TGTGCCACCACCCGAGCACGTTCGGTCGGAGAGACCCAGTACTTC. Translation: CATTRARSVGETQYF.

The chain combines TRBV27 with TRBJ2-1; D may be TRBD2 (5 bases). With 5 bases removed from V and 2 bases from J, the gap between germline ends came to 16 bases. The CDR3 is made up of 16 amino acids. Germline V gene lookup returns CDR1 MNHEY and CDR2 SMNVEV (reference sequence). CDR3 in amino acids: CASSLRALATYNEQFF. DNA of the CDR3: TGTGCCAGCAGTCTTAGGGCCCTAGCTACCTACAATGAGCAGTTCTTC.

The chain carries TRBV11-2 and TRBJ2-7, with unresolved D. The CDR3 is 13 residues long. Germline CDR1 is SGHAT and CDR2 is FQNNGV. V was shortened by 5 bases and J by 0 bases, with 8 bases between the two germline ends. The CDR3 reads CASSHLSSYEQYF. The CDR3 DNA reads as TGTGCCAGCAGCCACCTCAGCTCCTACGAGCAGTACTTC.

The sample holds a few counts of this clone. The rearrangement joins TRBV9 to TRBJ2-5; a possible D gene is TRBD1 (6 bases). The CDR3 totals 15 residues. The germline gives CDR1 SGDLS, CDR2 YYNGEE. V lost 2 bases and J 0 bases, leaving 11 bases between the germline ends. In nucleotides, the CDR3 is TGTGCCAGCAGCGTGGGACACCCGTACCAAGAGACCCAGTACTTC. As protein: CASSVGHPYQETQYF. Variable domain in full (rest from reference TRBV9 and TRBJ2-5): DSGVTQTPKHLITATGQRVTLRCSPRSGDLSVYWYQQSLDQGLQFLIQYYNGEERAKGNILERFSAQQFPDLHSELNLSSLELGDSALYFCASSVGHPYQETQYFGPGTRLLVL.

CDR3 residues: CAISEAGGPSYEQYF. CDR3 DNA sequence: TGTGCCATCTCCGAAGCGGGAGGGCCGAGTTACGAGCAGTACTTC. V is TRBV28 and J is TRBJ2-7, with 10 nucleotides matching TRBD2. Germline V lookup: CDR1 MDHEN, CDR2 SYDVKM. With V trimmed by 10 bases and J by 4 bases, 13 bases remained unmatched. The CDR3 is 15 residues long.

This clone has just one count. The chain combines TRBV7-2 with TRBJ2-7, with 9 nucleotides matching TRBD2. Germline-derived CDR1 and CDR2 are SGHTA and FQGNSA. This CDR3 has 13 amino acids. J lost 6 bases, V lost 7 bases, and 7 bases had no gene match. CDR3 DNA sequence: TGTGCCAGCAAGCGGCAGCGGGAGGTCGAGCAGTACTTC. Its protein product is CASKRQREVEQYF.

The rearrangement links TRBV7-2 to TRBJ1-2; 7 nucleotides align to TRBD1. The CDR3 consists of 15 residues. Per germline, CDR1 SGHTA and CDR2 FQGNSA. The trim removed 6 bases at V and 4 bases at J, leaving 11 bases unmatched. The CDR3 region is CASRGGARGVYGYTF. CDR3 sequence (DNA): TGTGCCAGCAGAGGAGGGGCCAGGGGGGTCTATGGCTACACCTTC.

Only a few counts were recorded for this clone. The chain combines TRBV27 with TRBJ1-4; D is unresolved. The ends were cut back, 8 bases at V and 11 bases at J, with 6 bases in the middle. Germline-derived CDR1 and CDR2 are MNHEY and SMNVEV (reference sequence). CDR3 length: 9 residues. This CDR3 is CASGGKLFF. Written as DNA, the CDR3 is TGTGCCAGCGGCGGGAAACTGTTTTTT.

As concerns this clone: The junction departs from the called germline gene at one end, perhaps through a read error. The chain carries TRBV28 and TRBJ1-1; 7 bases are shared with TRBD1. CDR1 is MDHEN, CDR2 SYDVKM, per germline. This CDR3 region has 15 residues. The CDR3 region is CASGELRGPDTEASF. The CDR3 DNA sequence: TGTGCCAGCGGAGAGCTTAGGGGGCCTGACACTGAAGCTTCCTTT.

V is TRBV11-1 and J is TRBJ2-7; a possible D gene is TRBD1 (6 bases). Germline assignment: CDR1 SGHAT and CDR2 FQDESV (reference sequence). The CDR3 loop spans 16 amino acids. Trimming took off 0 bases at V and 5 bases at J, with 17 bases between the two ends. CDR3 in amino acids: CASSLADSPRGDEQYF. The CDR3 coding sequence is TGTGCCAGCAGCTTAGCGGACAGCCCCCGAGGGGACGAGCAGTACTTC.